The clone carrying this T cell receptor (beta chain) occurred many times. The sample is drawn from a study of Graves' ophthalmopathy and Graves' hyperthyroidism. Using RNA transcripts, the TCR beta CDR3 regions were amplified. Following a first-round RT-PCR that used HTBI primers, a second-round multiplex PCR was carried out. TCRdb itself ran the multiplex PCR reads through MiXCR, one entry per CDR3 protein. Of over 500,000 distinct CDR3 sequences listed, around a fifth are singletons. This CDR3 has 14 residues. The V end was cut by 6 bases, the J end by 2 bases, with 14 bases between. The germline V gene encodes CDR1 MNHNS and CDR2 SASEGT.

The V call is TRBV6-1, the J call TRBJ2-7; the D is unclear. The sequencing input was peripheral blood. The TCR was taken from a young woman with stable Graves' hyperthyroidism. Some clones in this sample may be carry-over from other donors' samples. CDR3 sequence (DNA): TGTGCCAGCAGGCCGACAACAGTTCCCTACGAGCAGTACTTC. The encoded protein is CASRPTTVPYEQYF.